These T cell receptor beta chains were read from a single sample in a study. TCRdb fed the 5' RACE reads into MiXCR, producing one record per CDR3 protein. In the table there are 20,000 to 25,000 distinct CDR3 sequences, about 30% of which are singletons. The source material was tumor-infiltrating naive CD4+ T cells sorted from the breast tumor. Source of these receptors: a female donor with breast cancer. The CDR3 runs from the conserved cysteine through the conserved F or W. D genes are given only for firm matches. Only part of the rows carry a size: once, few, many, or a class if the clone is expanded.

v_gene	j_gene	d_gene	abundance	CDR3aa	CDR3nt
TRBV7-9	TRBJ2-4	TRBD2	-	CASSLFGRADIQYF	TGTGCCAGCAGCTTATTCGGGAGGGCCGACATTCAGTACTTC
TRBV7-6	TRBJ1-1	-	many	CASSLAGGEGTEAFF	TGTGCCAGCAGCTTAGCGGGAGGGGAGGGCACTGAAGCTTTCTTT
TRBV6-1	TRBJ1-1	-	-	CASSEKWAYTEAFF	TGTGCCAGCAGCGAAAAGTGGGCTTACACTGAAGCTTTCTTT
TRBV5-1	TRBJ1-1	TRBD1	few	CASSFLRGGTGGFGTEAFF	TGCGCCAGCAGCTTTCTTAGGGGGGGGACAGGGGGATTCGGCACTGAAGCTTTCTTT
TRBV7-2	TRBJ2-4	-	many	CASSLGGGVQNIQYF	TGTGCCAGCAGCTTAGGAGGGGGGGTTCAAAACATTCAGTACTTC
TRBV27	TRBJ1-2	-	few	CASSFKDVPFYGYTF	TGTGCCAGCAGTTTTAAGGACGTCCCTTTCTATGGCTACACCTTC
TRBV20-1	TRBJ2-1	TRBD2	few	CSARGTSGRAGEQFF	TGCAGTGCTAGAGGGACTAGCGGGAGGGCCGGTGAGCAGTTCTTC
TRBV6-1	TRBJ1-5	-	-	CASRGSDSNQPQLF	TGTGCCAGCAGAGGATCCGATAGCAATCAGCCCCAGCTTTTT
TRBV9	TRBJ1-1	-	many	CASSSRAMNTEAFF	TGTGCCAGCAGCTCTAGAGCCATGAACACTGAAGCTTTCTTT
TRBV5-5	TRBJ2-3	TRBD1	few	CASSLDRGQETDTQYF	TGTGCCAGCAGCTTGGACAGGGGGCAGGAGACAGATACGCAGTATTTT
TRBV6-5	TRBJ2-7	-	many	CASSRQGGYGQYF	TGTGCCAGCAGTCGACAGGGAGGCTACGGGCAGTACTTC
TRBV6-5	TRBJ1-2	-	-	CASSSLSWGGYTF	TGTGCCAGCAGTTCCCTCTCCTGGGGTGGCTACACCTTC
TRBV6-5	TRBJ2-7	-	-	CASSSRGSYEQYF	TGTGCCAGCAGTTCCAGAGGATCCTACGAGCAGTACTTC
TRBV10-3	TRBJ2-7	TRBD2	many	CAISESNLIAGIYEQYF	TGTGCCATCAGTGAGTCGAATCTGATAGCGGGGATCTACGAGCAGTACTTC
TRBV20-1	TRBJ1-2	-	few	CSARVGTKFWGYTF	TGCAGTGCTAGAGTTGGCACGAAGTTTTGGGGCTACACCTTC
TRBV20-1	TRBJ1-5	TRBD1	many	CSASLGTANQPQHF	TGCAGTGCTAGTTTGGGGACAGCCAATCAGCCCCAGCATTTT
TRBV20-1	TRBJ2-1	-	many	CSARGKRTKNYNEQFF	TGCAGTGCTAGAGGGAAAAGGACAAAAAATTACAATGAGCAGTTCTTC
TRBV30	TRBJ2-2	-	-	CAWSVLANTGELFF	TGTGCCTGGAGTGTACTTGCGAACACCGGGGAGCTGTTTTTT
TRBV6-6	TRBJ1-5	-	once	CASRFPGSNQPQHF	TGTGCCAGCAGATTCCCGGGGTCCAATCAGCCCCAGCATTTT
TRBV7-9	TRBJ1-2	-	medium-sized	CASSRGTDNYGYTF	TGTGCCAGCAGCCGAGGGACGGATAACTATGGCTACACCTTC
TRBV7-2	TRBJ2-1	-	few	CASSFQQGFEQFF	TGTGCCAGCAGCTTTCAACAGGGTTTTGAGCAGTTCTTC
TRBV20-1	TRBJ2-1	TRBD2	-	CSARDFSLAGNEQFF	TGCAGTGCTAGAGATTTTAGCCTAGCGGGGAATGAGCAGTTCTTC
TRBV24-1	TRBJ1-2	-	many	CATSEDNYGYTF	TGTGCCACCAGTGAGGATAACTATGGCTACACCTTC
TRBV7-9	TRBJ2-1	TRBD1	many	CASSTWTGPNEQFF	TGTGCCAGCAGCACCTGGACAGGCCCCAATGAGCAGTTCTTC
TRBV20-1	TRBJ1-6	-	once	CSARGRLDNSPLHF	TGCAGTGCTAGAGGACGTCTAGATAATTCACCCCTCCACTTT
TRBV5-1	TRBJ2-5	-	-	CASSSPGGYGGRGETQYF	TGCGCCAGCAGCTCACCCGGCGGTTACGGGGGGCGGGGCGAGACCCAGTACTTC
TRBV5-1	TRBJ1-1	-	many	CASQPRENTEAFF	TGCGCCAGCCAACCAAGGGAGAACACTGAAGCTTTCTTT
TRBV20-1	TRBJ2-1	-	medium-sized	CSARLTNSYNEQFF	TGCAGTGCTAGGCTCACGAACTCCTACAATGAGCAGTTCTTC
TRBV6-5	TRBJ1-1	TRBD1	-	CASSYGQGGTEAFF	TGTGCCAGCAGTTACGGACAGGGTGGCACTGAAGCTTTCTTT
TRBV15	TRBJ1-2	-	many	CATSRDRSIYGYTF	TGTGCCACCAGCAGAGACAGGAGTATCTATGGCTACACCTTC
TRBV11-2	TRBJ2-7	TRBD2	-	CASTVGGVPSYEQYF	TGTGCCAGCACTGTGGGAGGGGTCCCTTCCTACGAGCAGTACTTC
TRBV6-5	TRBJ1-2	-	-	CASRDGAAFSNYGYTF	TGTGCCAGCAGGGACGGGGCTGCCTTTTCTAACTATGGCTACACCTTC
TRBV3-1	TRBJ1-6	-	many	CASSLLNSPLHF	TGTGCCAGCAGCCTACTCAATTCACCCCTCCACTTT
TRBV15	TRBJ2-7	-	-	CATSRFHSQGHEQHF	TGTGCCACCAGCCGATTCCATTCACAGGGCCACGAGCAGCACTTC
TRBV6-5	TRBJ2-1	-	medium-sized	CASSLDPYNEQFF	TGTGCCAGCAGCCTGGACCCGTACAATGAGCAGTTCTTC
TRBV18	TRBJ2-3	-	many	CASSPSYYSTDTQYF	TGTGCCAGCTCACCATCCTATTATAGCACAGATACGCAGTATTTT
TRBV7-9	TRBJ2-7	TRBD2	-	CASSFGLAGAPSYEQYF	TGTGCCAGCAGCTTTGGACTAGCGGGAGCCCCCTCCTACGAGCAGTACTTC
TRBV2	TRBJ1-1	-	few	CASRSKPVMGSTEAFF	TGTGCCAGCCGCAGCAAACCTGTCATGGGAAGCACTGAAGCTTTCTTT
TRBV6-1	TRBJ2-1	TRBD1	medium-sized	CASSDTWTGNEQFF	TGTGCCAGCAGTGACACCTGGACAGGAAATGAGCAGTTCTTC
TRBV24-1	TRBJ2-7	-	-	CATSAGGGNYEQYF	TGTGCCACCAGTGCCGGAGGCGGCAACTACGAGCAGTACTTC
TRBV12-3/TRBV12-4	TRBJ2-4	-	medium-sized	CASSLFGSSGKNIQYF	TGTGCCAGCAGTTTGTTTGGAAGTTCGGGCAAAAACATTCAGTACTTC
TRBV20-1	TRBJ2-1	TRBD2	-	CSVVTSGRMDEQFF	TGCAGTGTGGTAACTAGCGGGAGGATGGATGAGCAGTTCTTC
TRBV18	TRBJ2-5	-	-	CAGSPGFQETQYF	TGTGCCGGCTCACCGGGTTTTCAAGAGACCCAGTACTTC
TRBV6-5	TRBJ1-1	-	-	CASSYSKREGGKTEAFF	TGTGCCAGCAGTTACTCGAAGCGGGAGGGGGGAAAAACTGAAGCTTTCTTT
TRBV7-2	TRBJ1-2	TRBD1	few	CASSPGTGVTNYGYTF	TGTGCCAGCAGCCCCGGGACAGGGGTTACTAACTATGGCTACACCTTC
TRBV28	TRBJ1-5	-	many	CASSLSQQPQHF	TGTGCCAGCAGTCTCAGTCAACAGCCCCAGCATTTT
TRBV5-1	TRBJ2-5	-	few	CASSLEAQRSTQYF	TGCGCCAGCAGCTTGGAGGCCCAACGGTCGACCCAGTACTTC
TRBV9	TRBJ2-1	TRBD2	once	CASSVGLAGRSYNEQFF	TGTGCTAGCAGCGTAGGGCTAGCGGGACGGTCCTACAATGAGCAGTTCTTC
TRBV7-9	TRBJ2-7	-	many	CASSLTGTYEQYF	TGTGCCAGCAGCTTAACAGGGACCTACGAGCAGTACTTC
TRBV12-3/TRBV12-4	TRBJ2-1	-	-	CASGLPGGLEQFF	TGTGCCAGCGGTTTGCCCGGGGGCTTAGAGCAGTTCTTC
TRBV6-1	TRBJ2-1	-	-	CASGSYNEQFF	TGTGCCAGCGGGTCTTACAATGAGCAGTTCTTC
TRBV5-1	TRBJ1-1	TRBD1	many	CASSLAEPIQGRPEAFF	TGCGCCAGCAGCTTGGCCGAACCAATACAGGGGAGGCCTGAAGCTTTCTTT
TRBV6-5	TRBJ1-2	TRBD1	medium-sized	CASSSLGTGGLGYTF	TGTGCCAGCAGTTCCCTCGGGACAGGGGGCCTTGGCTACACCTTC
TRBV20-1	TRBJ1-5	TRBD1	few	CSARGGGTVGNQPQHF	TGCAGTGCTAGAGGGGGCGGGACAGTTGGCAATCAGCCCCAGCATTTT
TRBV11-2	TRBJ1-1	-	-	CASSTHGRTEAFF	TGTGCCAGCAGCACCCACGGGAGGACTGAAGCTTTCTTT